This T cell receptor (beta chain) was captured by sequencing in a study of blood T cell repertoires in COVID-19. Study as a whole: Samples representing acute and convalescent COVID-19 were sourced from the United States, Italy and Spain. PBMCs, B-cell-depleted T cells, or T cells provided the cDNA or gDNA that made up the material.

CDR3 length: 13 residues. Germline values: CDR1 SGHTA, CDR2 FQGTGA. V was clipped by 8 bases and J by 1 base, with 8 bases between them. Per the original methods: Amplification of reference gene primers provided the estimated nucleated cell counts. Profiled with immunoSEQ multiplex PCR; TCRdb holds only in-frame clones, not every one. Clone size and the V and J calls come from that table; the DNA yielded D and trimming. The sample has fewer than 40,000 clones; around 85% are singletons. This TCR was sampled from a human donor in a cohort sampled during active COVID-19. Material: peripheral blood. The chain employs TRBV7-3 and TRBJ1-4; perhaps TRBD1 as D (5 bases). CDR3 sequence: CASQRGTNEKLFF. The CDR3 region has the DNA TGTGCCAGCCAAAGGGGAACTAATGAAAAACTGTTTTTT.